The sequence of this T cell receptor (beta chain) was determined in a study of beta chain features in type 1 diabetes. At the level of the study: Age, gender and cell yields were alike across patients and healthy donors. Findings and limits, study-wide: Patients showed naive, central memory and Treg TCRB repertoires that appeared more similar than those of healthy donors. People with Type 1 diabetes carried modestly yet significantly shorter TCRB CDR3s in all four CD4+ subsets. Reduced insertions and increased deletions marked VDJ junctions in type 1 diabetes patients.

Points on this clone: Its antigen is unknown.

Of the isolated RNA, all was reverse transcribed, and so the sequenced material was expressed TCRB transcripts. Using immunoSEQ multiplex PCR, the repertoire was profiled, and TCRdb retains in-frame clones only, with some absent. In the table there are about 340,000 clones, 9.3% of which are singletons. V lost 5 bases and J lost 8, with 13 bases in between. This CDR3 comprises 14 residues. Germline V gene data show CDR1 as MDHEN and CDR2 as SYDVKM. This sequence was found in a man aged 25 to 40 with type 1 diabetes. The sequencing sample was made of central memory CD4+ T cells from blood. The gene calls are TRBV28 and TRBJ1-6; D possibly corresponds to TRBD1 (6 bases). The CDR3: CASSTQGYDSPLHF. For the CDR3, the DNA is TGTGCCAGCAGTACACAGGGATATGATTCACCCCTCCACTTT.